These T cell receptor beta chains were read from a single sample in a study of T cell responses to AZD1222 COVID-19 vaccine. Here immunoSEQ multiplex PCR was the method, and the copy in TCRdb shows in-frame clones only, minus some. This sample yields about 170,000 clones, of which 90% are seen a single time; 2.5% to 3.5% belongs to the top ten. The sample here was peripheral blood, taken on day 0 of AZD1222 vaccination. These TCRs come from an adult in good health. Each CDR3 is given with its conserved first and last residue. The D gene is left open where the match is weak. Rows give clone size only sometimes, using once, few, many, or a class for an expanded clone.

j_gene | v_gene | abundance | len | d_gene | CDR3aa | CDR3nt
TRBJ1-5 | TRBV30 | - | 19 | TRBD1 | CAWSVRRGQGQFRNQPQHF | TGTGCCTGGAGTGTACGTCGAGGACAGGGGCAATTTCGGAATCAGCCCCAGCATTTT
TRBJ2-7 | TRBV3-1/TRBV3-2 | medium-sized | 11 | - | CASSQTWEQYF | TGTGCCAGCAGCCAGACTTGGGAGCAGTACTTC
TRBJ2-7 | TRBV4-3 | - | 13 | - | CASSQNRVHEQYF | TGCGCCAGCAGCCAAAACAGGGTCCACGAGCAGTACTTC
TRBJ2-4 | TRBV12-5 | - | 14 | TRBD1 | CASGEDRGPNIQYF | TGTGCTAGTGGAGAGGACAGGGGGCCTAACATTCAGTACTTC
TRBJ2-2 | TRBV4-2 | once | 11 | - | CASSITGELFF | TGTGCCAGCAGTATCACCGGGGAGCTGTTTTTT
TRBJ2-7 | TRBV18 | once | 14 | - | CASSPLGGSYEQYF | TGTGCCAGCTCACCACTTGGGGGCTCCTACGAGCAGTACTTC
TRBJ2-3 | TRBV27 | once | 9 | - | CASGRTQYF | TGTGCCAGCGGAAGAACGCAGTATTTT
TRBJ1-4 | TRBV3-1/TRBV3-2 | - | 14 | TRBD1 | CASSQRQGNEKLFF | TGTGCCAGCAGCCAACGACAGGGAAATGAAAAACTGTTTTTT
TRBJ2-3 | TRBV18 | few | 13 | - | CASSSSATDTQYF | TGTGCCAGCTCCTCAAGCGCGACAGATACGCAGTATTTT
TRBJ2-1 | TRBV11-2 | - | 14 | TRBD2 | CASSLYVSGNEQFF | TGTGCCAGCAGCTTATACGTTAGCGGGAATGAGCAGTTCTTC
TRBJ1-1 | TRBV19 | - | 13 | - | CASSKGPNTEAFF | TGTGCCAGTTCCAAGGGCCCTAACACTGAAGCTTTCTTT
TRBJ1-2 | TRBV4-3 | - | 15 | - | CASSQVETPNYGYTF | TGCGCCAGCAGCCAAGTCGAGACTCCTAACTATGGCTACACCTTC
TRBJ2-5 | TRBV19 | - | 15 | TRBD2 | CASSIDSGVRKTQYF | TGTGCCAGTAGTATCGATAGCGGGGTCAGGAAGACCCAGTACTTC
TRBJ2-3 | TRBV19 | once | 11 | - | CASSVADTQYF | TGTGCCAGTTCCGTGGCAGATACGCAGTATTTT
TRBJ2-7 | TRBV5-5 | - | 13 | - | CASSSGGGYEQYF | TGTGCCAGCAGTTCTGGAGGGGGCTACGAGCAGTACTTC
TRBJ1-2 | TRBV9 | - | 16 | TRBD1 | CASSDRQGTSRYGYTF | TGTGCCAGCAGCGACCGACAGGGGACCTCTCGCTATGGCTACACCTTC
TRBJ2-3 | TRBV5-6 | once | 14 | TRBD1 | CASSFGTGLDTQYF | TGTGCCAGCAGCTTCGGGACAGGACTGGATACGCAGTATTTT
TRBJ1-2 | TRBV5-1 | - | 15 | - | CASSLLGGSGGGYTF | TGCGCCAGCAGCTTGCTCGGCGGTTCGGGGGGTGGCTACACCTTC
TRBJ2-5 | TRBV6-2/TRBV6-3 | - | 13 | - | CASSPLEQETQYF | TGTGCCAGCAGTCCCTTGGAACAAGAGACCCAGTACTTC
TRBJ2-2 | TRBV6-4 | once | 15 | - | CASSVKGQGTGELFF | TGTGCCAGCAGTGTGAAGGGGCAAGGTACCGGGGAGCTGTTTTTT
TRBJ2-7 | TRBV24-1 | - | 15 | - | CATSDLPGQRDEQYF | TGTGCCACCAGTGATCTGCCGGGACAACGCGACGAGCAGTACTTC
TRBJ2-1 | TRBV4-3 | - | 15 | - | CASSQVGGGMNEQFF | TGCGCCAGCAGCCAAGTGGGGGGGGGCATGAATGAGCAGTTCTTC
TRBJ1-1 | TRBV6-5 | - | 13 | TRBD1 | CASRTGPNTEAFF | TGTGCCAGCAGGACAGGGCCGAACACTGAAGCTTTCTTT
TRBJ2-1 | TRBV2 | - | 15 | TRBD1 | CASSLRDRGLNEQFF | TGTGCCAGCAGCCTCCGGGACAGGGGGCTTAATGAGCAGTTCTTC
TRBJ1-3 | TRBV14 | few | 12 | - | CASSDPGNTIYF | TGTGCCAGCAGCGACCCTGGAAACACCATATATTTT
TRBJ1-5 | TRBV7-2 | - | 15 | - | CASSRDIRSNQPQHF | TGTGCCAGCAGCCGGGATATCCGTAGCAATCAGCCCCAGCATTTT
TRBJ1-6 | TRBV6-5 | - | 15 | - | CASSPGRGDRSPLHF | TGTGCCAGCAGCCCCGGCCGGGGGGATCGCTCACCCCTCCACTTT
TRBJ1-6 | TRBV25-1 | - | 14 | - | CASSGDFNGGALHF | TGTGCCAGCAGTGGGGACTTTAACGGGGGGGCCCTCCACTTT
TRBJ1-3 | TRBV29-1 | - | 15 | - | CSGSGEGGTGNTIYF | TGCAGCGGGTCGGGTGAGGGGGGAACTGGAAACACCATATATTTT
TRBJ2-3 | TRBV18 | - | 14 | - | CASSPRTRTDTQYF | TGTGCCAGCTCACCTCGAACTCGCACAGATACGCAGTATTTT